This T cell receptor (beta chain) was identified during a study of blood T cell repertoires in COVID-19. Study at large: Sites in the United States, Italy and Spain provided acute and convalescent COVID-19 samples. The analysed material was cDNA or gDNA that came from T cells, B-cell-depleted T cells, or PBMCs.

In the study's own analysis: For nucleated cells, counts were estimated from reference gene primer amplification. Assay used: immunoSEQ multiplex PCR; TCRdb lists only in-frame clones, some missing. Clone size and the V and J calls come from that table; the DNA yielded D and trimming. This sample has roughly 160,000 clones; about 80% occur once, and the top ten carry approximately 11%. Per germline, CDR1 KGHSH and CDR2 LQKENI. Trimming took 2 bases from V and 1 from J, leaving 24 bases between them. This CDR3 is built from 20 residues. The gene calls are TRBV18 and TRBJ1-3; no definite D call. The specimen was peripheral blood. The TCR was taken from a man between 65 and 80 years old with active or convalescent COVID-19. The CDR3: CASSPSGRLIGLLSGNTIYF. Written as DNA, the CDR3 is TGTGCCAGCTCACCAAGCGGGCGCCTAATAGGTTTACTTTCTGGAAACACCATATATTTT.